The sample holds one count of the clone carrying this T cell receptor beta chain. This sample is drawn from a study of cytomegalovirus exposure and HLA in healthy donors. The PCR contained 60 Vbeta and 13 Jbeta primers. Data came from immunoSEQ multiplex PCR; TCRdb stores just in-frame clones and leaves some out. The repertoire has approximately 150,000 clones, 75% to 85% of them found once; the top ten carry about 6.8%. With 5 bases clipped from V and 7 bases from J, the junction kept 7 bases outside the gene matches. Germline V gene data show CDR1 as PRHDT and CDR2 as FYEKMQ (reference sequence). The CDR3 consists of 16 residues.

The sample taken for sequencing was PBMCs. The chain links TRBV13 to TRBJ2-1; 14 positions match TRBD2. The TCR sequence derives from a woman aged 40 to 49 in good health and CMV-seropositive. CDR3 DNA sequence: TGTGCCAGCAGCCCCCGGACTAGCGGGAGGAGGAATGAGCAGTTCTTC. Amino acid sequence: CASSPRTSGRRNEQFF.